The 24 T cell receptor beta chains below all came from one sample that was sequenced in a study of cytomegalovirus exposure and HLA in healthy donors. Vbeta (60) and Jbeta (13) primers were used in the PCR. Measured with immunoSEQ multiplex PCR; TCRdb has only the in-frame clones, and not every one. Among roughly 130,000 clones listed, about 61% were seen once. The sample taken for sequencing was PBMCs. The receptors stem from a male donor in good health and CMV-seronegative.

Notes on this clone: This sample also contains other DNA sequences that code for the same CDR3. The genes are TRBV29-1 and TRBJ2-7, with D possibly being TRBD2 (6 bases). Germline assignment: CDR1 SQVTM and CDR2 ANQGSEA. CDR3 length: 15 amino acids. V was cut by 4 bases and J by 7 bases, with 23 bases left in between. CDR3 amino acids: CSVASHSGGAREQYF. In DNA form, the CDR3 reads TGCAGCGTTGCATCCCATAGCGGAGGGGCTCGGGAGCAGTACTTC.

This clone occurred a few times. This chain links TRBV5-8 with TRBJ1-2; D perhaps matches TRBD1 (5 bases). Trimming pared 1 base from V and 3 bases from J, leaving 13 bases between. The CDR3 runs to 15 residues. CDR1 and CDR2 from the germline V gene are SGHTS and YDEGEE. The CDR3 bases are TGTGCCAGCAGCTTGAGTCTTACAGGACACTATGGCTACACCTTC. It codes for CASSLSLTGHYGYTF.

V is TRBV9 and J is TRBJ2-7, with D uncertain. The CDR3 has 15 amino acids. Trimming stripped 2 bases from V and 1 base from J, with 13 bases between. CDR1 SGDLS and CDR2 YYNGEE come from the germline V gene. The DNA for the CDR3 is TGTGCCAGCAGCGTTTCCTCCGTACAGTCCTACGAGCAGTACTTC. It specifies CASSVSSVQSYEQYF. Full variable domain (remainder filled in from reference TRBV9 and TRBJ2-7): DSGVTQTPKHLITATGQRVTLRCSPRSGDLSVYWYQQSLDQGLQFLIQYYNGEERAKGNILERFSAQQFPDLHSELNLSSLELGDSALYFCASSVSSVQSYEQYFGPGTRLTVT.

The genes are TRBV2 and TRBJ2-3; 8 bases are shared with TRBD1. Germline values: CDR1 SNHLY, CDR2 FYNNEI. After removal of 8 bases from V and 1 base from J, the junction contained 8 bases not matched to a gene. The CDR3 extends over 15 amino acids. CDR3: CASLSDRAGTDTQYF. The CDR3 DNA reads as TGTGCCAGCCTCTCGGACAGGGCGGGCACAGATACGCAGTATTTT.

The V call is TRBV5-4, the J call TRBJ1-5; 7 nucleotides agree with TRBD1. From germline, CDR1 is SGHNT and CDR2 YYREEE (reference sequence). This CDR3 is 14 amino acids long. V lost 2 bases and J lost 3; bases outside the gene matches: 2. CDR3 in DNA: TGTGCCAGCAGCTTAGACAGGGCCAATCAGCCCCAGCATTTT. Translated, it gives CASSLDRANQPQHF.

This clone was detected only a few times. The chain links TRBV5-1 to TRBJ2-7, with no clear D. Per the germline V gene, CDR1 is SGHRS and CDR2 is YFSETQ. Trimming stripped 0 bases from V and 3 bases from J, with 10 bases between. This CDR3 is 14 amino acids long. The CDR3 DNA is TGCGCCAGCAGCTTGGACAGCTCAATCTACGAGCAGTACTTC. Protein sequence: CASSLDSSIYEQYF.

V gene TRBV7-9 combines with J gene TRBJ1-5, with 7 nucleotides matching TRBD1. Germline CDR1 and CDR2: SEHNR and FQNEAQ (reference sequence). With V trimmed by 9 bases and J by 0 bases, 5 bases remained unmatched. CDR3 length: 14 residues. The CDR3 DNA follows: TGTGCCAGGAGAACAGGGGATAGCAATCAGCCCCAGCATTTT. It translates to CARRTGDSNQPQHF.

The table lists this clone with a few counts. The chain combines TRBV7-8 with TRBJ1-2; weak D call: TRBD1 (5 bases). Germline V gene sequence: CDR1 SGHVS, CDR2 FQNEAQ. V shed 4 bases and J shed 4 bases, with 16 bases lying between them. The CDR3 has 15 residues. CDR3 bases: TGTGCCAGCAGCTCAACCGGGACTGGGGGCTATGGCTACACCTTC. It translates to CASSSTGTGGYGYTF.

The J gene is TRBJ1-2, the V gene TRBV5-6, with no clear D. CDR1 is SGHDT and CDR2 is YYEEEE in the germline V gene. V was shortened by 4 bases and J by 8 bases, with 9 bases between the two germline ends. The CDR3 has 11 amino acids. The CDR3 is CASSLGEGYTF. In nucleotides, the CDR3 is TGTGCCAGCAGCCTCGGAGAGGGCTACACCTTC.

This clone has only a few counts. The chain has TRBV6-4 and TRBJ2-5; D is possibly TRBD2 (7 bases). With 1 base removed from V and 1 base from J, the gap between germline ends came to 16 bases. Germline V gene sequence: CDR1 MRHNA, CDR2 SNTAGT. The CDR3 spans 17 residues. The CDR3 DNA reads TGTGCCAGCAGTGACTTGGGGCGGGGGCGGTCCCAAGAGACCCAGTACTTC. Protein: CASSDLGRGRSQETQYF.

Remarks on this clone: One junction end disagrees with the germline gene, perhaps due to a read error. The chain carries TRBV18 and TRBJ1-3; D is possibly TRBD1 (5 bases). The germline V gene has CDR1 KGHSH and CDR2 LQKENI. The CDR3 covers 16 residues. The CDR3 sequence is CARSPDSGSSGNTIYF. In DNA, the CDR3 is TGTGCCCGCTCGCCAGACAGCGGGAGCTCTGGAAACACCATATATTTT.

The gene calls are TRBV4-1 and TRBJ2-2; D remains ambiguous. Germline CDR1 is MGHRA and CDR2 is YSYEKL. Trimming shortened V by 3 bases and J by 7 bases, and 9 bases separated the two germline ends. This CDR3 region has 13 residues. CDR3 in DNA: TGCGCCAGCAGCCACGCGCGAGGCGGGGAGCTGTTTTTT. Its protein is CASSHARGGELFF.

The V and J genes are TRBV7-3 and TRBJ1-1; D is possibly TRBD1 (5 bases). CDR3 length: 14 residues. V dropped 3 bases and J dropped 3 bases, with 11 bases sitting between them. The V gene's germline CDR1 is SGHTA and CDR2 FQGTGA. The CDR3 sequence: CASSFAGRDTEAFF. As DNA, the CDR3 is TGTGCCAGCAGCTTCGCAGGGAGGGACACTGAAGCTTTCTTT. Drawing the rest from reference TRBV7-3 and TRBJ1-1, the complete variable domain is GAGVSQTPSNKVTEKGKYVELRCDPISGHTALYWYRQSLGQGPEFLIYFQGTGAADDSGLPNDRFFAVRPEGSVSTLKIQRTERGDSAVYLCASSFAGRDTEAFFGQGTRLTVV.

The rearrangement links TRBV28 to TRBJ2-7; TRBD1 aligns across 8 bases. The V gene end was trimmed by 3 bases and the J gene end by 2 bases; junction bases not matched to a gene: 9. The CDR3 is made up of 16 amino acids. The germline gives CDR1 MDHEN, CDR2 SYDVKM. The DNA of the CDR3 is TGTGCCAGCAGTTTCCCTCGGACAGGGACCCCCTACGAGCAGTACTTC. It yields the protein CASSFPRTGTPYEQYF.

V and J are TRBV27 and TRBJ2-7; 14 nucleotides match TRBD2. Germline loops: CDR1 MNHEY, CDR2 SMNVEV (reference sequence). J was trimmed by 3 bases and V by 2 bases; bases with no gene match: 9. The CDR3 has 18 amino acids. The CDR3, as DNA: TGTGCCAGCAGTTTACTACCGGGACTAGCGGGGGAATACTACGAGCAGTACTTC. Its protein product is CASSLLPGLAGEYYEQYF.

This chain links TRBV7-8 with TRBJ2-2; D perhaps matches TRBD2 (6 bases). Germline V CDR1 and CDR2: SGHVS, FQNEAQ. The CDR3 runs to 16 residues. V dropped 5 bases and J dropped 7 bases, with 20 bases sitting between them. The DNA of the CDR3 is TGTGCCAGCAGCCCTCAGGTGCGGGGAGTAGGCGGGGAGCTGTTTTTT. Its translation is CASSPQVRGVGGELFF.

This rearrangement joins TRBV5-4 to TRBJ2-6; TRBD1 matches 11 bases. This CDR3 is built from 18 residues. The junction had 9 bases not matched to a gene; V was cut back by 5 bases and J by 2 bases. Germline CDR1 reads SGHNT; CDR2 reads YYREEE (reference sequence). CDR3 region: CASSQTGTGGAGANVLTF. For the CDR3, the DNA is TGTGCCAGCAGTCAAACCGGGACAGGGGGAGCTGGGGCCAACGTCCTGACTTTC.

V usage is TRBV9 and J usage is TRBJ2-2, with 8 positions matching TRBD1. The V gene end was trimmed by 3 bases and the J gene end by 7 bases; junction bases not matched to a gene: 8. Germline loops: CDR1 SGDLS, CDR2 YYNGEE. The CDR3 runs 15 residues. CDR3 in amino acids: CASSEGPGGFGELFF. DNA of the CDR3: TGTGCCAGCAGCGAGGGACCAGGGGGCTTCGGGGAGCTGTTTTTT.

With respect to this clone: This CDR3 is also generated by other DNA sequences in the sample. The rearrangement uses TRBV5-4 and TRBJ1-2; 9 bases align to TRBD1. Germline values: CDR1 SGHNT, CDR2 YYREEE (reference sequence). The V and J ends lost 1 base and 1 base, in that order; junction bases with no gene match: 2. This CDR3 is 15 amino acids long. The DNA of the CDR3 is TGTGCCAGCAGCTTGCACAGGGGGCTTAACTATGGCTACACCTTC. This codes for CASSLHRGLNYGYTF.

The CDR3 nucleotides are TGTGCCAGCAGCTTAGTTCCCAGGGTGGTTGGAAACACCATATATTTT. Translating it yields CASSLVPRVVGNTIYF. The chain employs TRBV7-8 and TRBJ1-3; D is possibly TRBD1 (5 bases). V was pared by 1 base and J by 3 bases, with 13 bases between. Looked up from germline, CDR1 is SGHVS and CDR2 is FQNEAQ. The CDR3 loop spans 16 amino acids.

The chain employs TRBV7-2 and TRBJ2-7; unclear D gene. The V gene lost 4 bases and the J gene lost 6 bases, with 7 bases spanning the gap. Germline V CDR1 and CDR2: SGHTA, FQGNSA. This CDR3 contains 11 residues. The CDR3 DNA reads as TGTGCCAGCAGCTCAGGTTTCGAGCAGTACTTC. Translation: CASSSGFEQYF.

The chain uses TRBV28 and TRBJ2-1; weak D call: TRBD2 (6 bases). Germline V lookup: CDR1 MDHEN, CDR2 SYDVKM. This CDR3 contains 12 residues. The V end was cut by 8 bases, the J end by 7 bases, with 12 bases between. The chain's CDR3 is CASAGSPNEQFF. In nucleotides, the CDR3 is TGTGCCAGCGCGGGAAGCCCGAATGAGCAGTTCTTC. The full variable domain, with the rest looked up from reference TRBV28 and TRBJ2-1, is DVKVTQSSRYLVKRTGEKVFLECVQDMDHENMFWYRQDPGLGLRLIYFSYDVKMKEKGDIPEGYSVSREKKERFSLILESASTNQTSMYLCASAGSPNEQFFGPGTRLTVL.

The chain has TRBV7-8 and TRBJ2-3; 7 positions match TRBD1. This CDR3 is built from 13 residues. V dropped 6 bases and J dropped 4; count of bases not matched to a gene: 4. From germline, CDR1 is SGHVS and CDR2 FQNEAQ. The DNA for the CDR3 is TGTGCCAGCAGATCCGGGACAGCAGATACGCAGTATTTT. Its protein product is CASRSGTADTQYF.

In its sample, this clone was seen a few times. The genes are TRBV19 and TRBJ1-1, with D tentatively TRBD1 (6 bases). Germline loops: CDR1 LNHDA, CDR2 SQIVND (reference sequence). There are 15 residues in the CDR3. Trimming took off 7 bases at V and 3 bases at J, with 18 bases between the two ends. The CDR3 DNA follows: TGTGCCAGTACCCTACGGTGGGGGCTCTACACTGAAGCTTTCTTT. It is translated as CASTLRWGLYTEAFF.